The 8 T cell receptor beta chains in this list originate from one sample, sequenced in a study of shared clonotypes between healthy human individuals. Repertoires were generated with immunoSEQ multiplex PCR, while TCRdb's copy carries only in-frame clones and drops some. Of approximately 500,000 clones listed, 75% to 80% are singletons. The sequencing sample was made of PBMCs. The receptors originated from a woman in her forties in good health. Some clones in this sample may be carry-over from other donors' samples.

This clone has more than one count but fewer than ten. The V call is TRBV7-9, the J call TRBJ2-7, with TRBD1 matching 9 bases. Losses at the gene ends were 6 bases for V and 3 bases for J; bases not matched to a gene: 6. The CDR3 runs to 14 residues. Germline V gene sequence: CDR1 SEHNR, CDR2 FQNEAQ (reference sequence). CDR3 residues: CASSSQGAFYEQYF. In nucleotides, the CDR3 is TGTGCCAGCAGTTCACAGGGGGCCTTCTACGAGCAGTACTTC. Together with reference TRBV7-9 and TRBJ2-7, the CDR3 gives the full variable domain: DTGVSQNPRHKITKRGQNVTFRCDPISEHNRLYWYRQTLGQGPEFLTYFQNEAQLEKSRLLSDRFSAERPKGSFSTLEIQRTEQGDSAMYLCASSSQGAFYEQYFGPGTRLTVT.

The CDR3 nucleotides read TGTGCCAGCAGCCCGACAGGGATAGGGGAGACCCAGTACTTC. This codes for CASSPTGIGETQYF. V and J are TRBV5-5 and TRBJ2-5; TRBD1 aligns across 7 bases. This CDR3 spans 14 amino acids. CDR1 is SGHKS, CDR2 YYEKEE, per germline (reference sequence). After removal of 4 bases from V and 5 bases from J, the junction contained 8 bases not matched to a gene. The full variable domain, in which reference TRBV5-5 and TRBJ2-5 provide the parts outside the CDR3, is DAGVTQSPTHLIKTRGQQVTLRCSPISGHKSVSWYQQVLGQGPQFIFQYYEKEERGRGNFPDRFSARQFPNYSSELNVNALLLGDSALYLCASSPTGIGETQYFGPGTRLLVL.

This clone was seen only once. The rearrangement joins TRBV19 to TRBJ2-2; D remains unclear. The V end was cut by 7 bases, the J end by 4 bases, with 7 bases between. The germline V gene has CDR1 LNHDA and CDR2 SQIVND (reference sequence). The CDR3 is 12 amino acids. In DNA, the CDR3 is TGTGCCAGTAATCTCGCCACCGGGGAGCTGTTTTTT. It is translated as CASNLATGELFF.

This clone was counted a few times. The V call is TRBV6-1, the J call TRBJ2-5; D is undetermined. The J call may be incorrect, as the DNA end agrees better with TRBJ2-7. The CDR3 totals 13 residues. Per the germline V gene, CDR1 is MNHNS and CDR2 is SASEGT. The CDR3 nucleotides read TGTGCCAGCAGAAGCCTTGGAGACTACGAGCAGTACTTC. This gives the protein CASRSLGDYEQYF.

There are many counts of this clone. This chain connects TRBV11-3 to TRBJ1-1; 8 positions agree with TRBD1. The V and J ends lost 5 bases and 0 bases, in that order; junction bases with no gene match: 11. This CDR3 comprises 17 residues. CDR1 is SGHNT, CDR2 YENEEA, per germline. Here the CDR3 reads CASSRGTGGPMNTEAFF. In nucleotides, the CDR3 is TGTGCCAGCAGCCGCGGGACAGGTGGGCCCATGAACACTGAAGCTTTCTTT.

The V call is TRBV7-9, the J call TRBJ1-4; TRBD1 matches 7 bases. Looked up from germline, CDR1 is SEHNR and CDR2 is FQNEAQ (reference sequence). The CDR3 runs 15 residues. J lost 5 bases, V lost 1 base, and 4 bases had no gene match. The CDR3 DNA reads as TGTGCCAGCAGCTTAGGACAGGGACCGAATGAAAAACTGTTTTTT. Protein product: CASSLGQGPNEKLFF.

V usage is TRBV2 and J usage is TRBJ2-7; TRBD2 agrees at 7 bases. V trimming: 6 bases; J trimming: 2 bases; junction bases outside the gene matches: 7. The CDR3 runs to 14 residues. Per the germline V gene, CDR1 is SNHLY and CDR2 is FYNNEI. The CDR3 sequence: CASRGGLPPYEQYF. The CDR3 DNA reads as TGTGCCAGCAGGGGGGGACTACCGCCCTACGAGCAGTACTTC.

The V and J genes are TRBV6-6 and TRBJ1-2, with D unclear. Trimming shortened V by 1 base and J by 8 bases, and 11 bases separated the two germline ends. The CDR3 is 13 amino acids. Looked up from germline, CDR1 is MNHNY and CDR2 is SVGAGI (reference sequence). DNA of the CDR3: TGTGCCAGCAGTTACTTGTGGGGATCGGGCTACACCTTC. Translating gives CASSYLWGSGYTF.